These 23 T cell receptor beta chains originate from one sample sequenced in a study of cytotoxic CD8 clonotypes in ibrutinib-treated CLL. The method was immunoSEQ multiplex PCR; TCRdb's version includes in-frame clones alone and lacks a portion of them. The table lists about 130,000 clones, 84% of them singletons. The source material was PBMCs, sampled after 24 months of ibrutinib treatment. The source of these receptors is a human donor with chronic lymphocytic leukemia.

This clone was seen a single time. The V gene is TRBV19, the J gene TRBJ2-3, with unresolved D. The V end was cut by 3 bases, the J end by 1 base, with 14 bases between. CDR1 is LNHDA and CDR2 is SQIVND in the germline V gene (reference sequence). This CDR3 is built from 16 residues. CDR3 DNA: TGTGCCAGTAGTATGGGCTCACAGTTGGGCACAGATACGCAGTATTTT. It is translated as CASSMGSQLGTDTQYF.

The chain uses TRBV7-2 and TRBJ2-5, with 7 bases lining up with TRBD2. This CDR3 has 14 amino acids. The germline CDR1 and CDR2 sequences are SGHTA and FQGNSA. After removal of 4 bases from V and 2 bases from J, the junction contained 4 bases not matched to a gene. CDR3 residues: CASSYQGGQETQYF. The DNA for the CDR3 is TGTGCCAGCAGCTATCAGGGAGGGCAAGAGACCCAGTACTTC.

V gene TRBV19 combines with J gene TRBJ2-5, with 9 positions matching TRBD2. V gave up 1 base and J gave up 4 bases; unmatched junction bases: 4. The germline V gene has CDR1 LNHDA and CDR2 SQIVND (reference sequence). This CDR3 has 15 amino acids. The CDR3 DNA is TGTGCCAGTAGTATAGCAGGCGGGGGGGCAGAGACCCAGTACTTC. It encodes CASSIAGGGAETQYF.

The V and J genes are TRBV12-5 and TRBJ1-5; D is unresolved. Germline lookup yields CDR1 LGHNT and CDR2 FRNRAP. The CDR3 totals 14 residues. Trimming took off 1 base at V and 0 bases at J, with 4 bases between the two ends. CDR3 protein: CASGLDSSNQPQHF. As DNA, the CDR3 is TGTGCTAGTGGTTTGGACAGTAGCAATCAGCCCCAGCATTTT.

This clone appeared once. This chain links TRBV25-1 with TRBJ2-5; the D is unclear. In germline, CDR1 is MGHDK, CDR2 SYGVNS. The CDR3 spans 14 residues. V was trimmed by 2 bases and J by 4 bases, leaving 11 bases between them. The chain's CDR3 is CASSELVGGETQYF. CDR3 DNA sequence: TGTGCCAGCAGTGAACTGGTCGGCGGAGAGACCCAGTACTTC. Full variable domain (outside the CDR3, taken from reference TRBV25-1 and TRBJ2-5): EADIYQTPRYLVIGTGKKITLECSQTMGHDKMYWYQQDPGMELHLIHYSYGVNSTEKGDLSSESTVSRIRTEHFPLTLESARPSHTSQYLCASSELVGGETQYFGPGTRLLVL.

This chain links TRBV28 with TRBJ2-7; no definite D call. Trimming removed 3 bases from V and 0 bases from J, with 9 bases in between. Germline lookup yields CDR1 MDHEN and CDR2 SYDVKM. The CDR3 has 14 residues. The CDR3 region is CASSFVLSSYEQYF. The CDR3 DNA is TGTGCCAGCAGTTTTGTACTTTCCTCCTACGAGCAGTACTTC.

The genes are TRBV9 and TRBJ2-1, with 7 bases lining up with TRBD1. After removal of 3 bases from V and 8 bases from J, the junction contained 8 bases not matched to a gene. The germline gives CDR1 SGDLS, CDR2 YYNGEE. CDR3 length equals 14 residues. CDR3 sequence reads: CASSDRGFTDEQFF. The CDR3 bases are TGTGCCAGCAGCGACAGGGGCTTTACGGATGAGCAGTTCTTC.

CDR3 protein: CASRNVGRRSYEQYF. The CDR3 region has the DNA TGTGCCAGCAGAAACGTGGGACGGAGGTCCTACGAGCAGTACTTC. This sequence joins TRBV11-2 and TRBJ2-7; D assignment may be TRBD1 or TRBD2 (5 bases each). Germline CDR1 is SGHAT and CDR2 is FQNNGV. The CDR3 is 15 residues long. V was shortened by 6 bases and J by 1 base, with 16 bases between the two germline ends.

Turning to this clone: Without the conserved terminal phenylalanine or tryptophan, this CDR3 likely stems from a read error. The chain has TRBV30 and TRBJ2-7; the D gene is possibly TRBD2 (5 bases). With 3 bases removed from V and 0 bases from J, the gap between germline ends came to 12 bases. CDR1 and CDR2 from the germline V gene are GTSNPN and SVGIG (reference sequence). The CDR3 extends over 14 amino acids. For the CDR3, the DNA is TGTGCCTGGAGGCGGCTAGCAAACTCCTACGAGCAGTACCTC. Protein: CAWRRLANSYEQYL.

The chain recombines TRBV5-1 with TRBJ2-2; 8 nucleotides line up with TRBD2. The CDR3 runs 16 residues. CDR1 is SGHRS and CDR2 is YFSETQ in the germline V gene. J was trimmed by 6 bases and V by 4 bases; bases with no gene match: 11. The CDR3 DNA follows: TGCGCCAGCAGCGGCATAGCGGGGAGCCCCGCCGGGGAGCTGTTTTTT. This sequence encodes CASSGIAGSPAGELFF. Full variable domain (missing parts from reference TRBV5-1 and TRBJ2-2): KAGVTQTPRYLIKTRGQQVTLSCSPISGHRSVSWYQQTPGQGLQFLFEYFSETQRNKGNFPGRFSGRQFSNSRSEMNVSTLELGDSALYLCASSGIAGSPAGELFFGEGSRLTVL.

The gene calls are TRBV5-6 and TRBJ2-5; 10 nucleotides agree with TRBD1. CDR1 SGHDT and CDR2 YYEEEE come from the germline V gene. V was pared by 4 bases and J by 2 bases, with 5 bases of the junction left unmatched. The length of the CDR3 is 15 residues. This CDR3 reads CASSVPGQGQETQYF. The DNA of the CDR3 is TGTGCCAGCAGCGTACCGGGACAGGGGCAAGAGACCCAGTACTTC.

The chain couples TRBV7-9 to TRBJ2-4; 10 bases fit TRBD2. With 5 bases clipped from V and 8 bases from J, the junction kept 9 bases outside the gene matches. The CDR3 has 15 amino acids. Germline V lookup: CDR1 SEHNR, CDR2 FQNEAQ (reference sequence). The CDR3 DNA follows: TGTGCCAGCAGCCACGAAGCGGGGGGGCTTCACATTCAGTACTTC. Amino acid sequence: CASSHEAGGLHIQYF.

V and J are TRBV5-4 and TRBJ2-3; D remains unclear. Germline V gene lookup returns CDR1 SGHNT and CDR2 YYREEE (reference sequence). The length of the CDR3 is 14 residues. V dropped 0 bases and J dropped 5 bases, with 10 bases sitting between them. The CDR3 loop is CASSLGSSRDTQYF. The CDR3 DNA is TGTGCCAGCAGCTTGGGATCTTCACGAGATACGCAGTATTTT.

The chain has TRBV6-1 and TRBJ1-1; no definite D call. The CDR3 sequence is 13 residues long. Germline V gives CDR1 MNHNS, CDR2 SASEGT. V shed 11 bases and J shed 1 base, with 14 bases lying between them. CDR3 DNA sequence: TGTGCCGGGAGATTATCCAGGAACACTGAAGCTTTCTTT. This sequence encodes CAGRLSRNTEAFF.

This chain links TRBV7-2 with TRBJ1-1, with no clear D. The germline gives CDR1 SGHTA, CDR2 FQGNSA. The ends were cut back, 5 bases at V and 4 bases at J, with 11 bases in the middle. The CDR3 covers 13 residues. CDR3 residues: CASSPDWITEAFF. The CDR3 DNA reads TGTGCCAGCAGCCCGGATTGGATCACTGAAGCTTTCTTT.

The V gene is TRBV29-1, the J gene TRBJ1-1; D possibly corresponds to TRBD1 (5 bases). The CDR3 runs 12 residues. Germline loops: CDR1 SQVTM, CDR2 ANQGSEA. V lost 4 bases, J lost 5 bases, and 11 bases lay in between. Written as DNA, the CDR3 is TGCAGCGTTGGCAGGGCGACGACTGAAGCTTTCTTT. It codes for CSVGRATTEAFF.

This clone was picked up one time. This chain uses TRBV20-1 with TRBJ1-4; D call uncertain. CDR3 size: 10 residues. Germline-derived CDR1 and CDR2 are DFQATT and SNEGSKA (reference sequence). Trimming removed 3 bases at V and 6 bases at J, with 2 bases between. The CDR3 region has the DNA TGCAGTGCTAGTCATGAAAAACTGTTTTTT. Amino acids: CSASHEKLFF.

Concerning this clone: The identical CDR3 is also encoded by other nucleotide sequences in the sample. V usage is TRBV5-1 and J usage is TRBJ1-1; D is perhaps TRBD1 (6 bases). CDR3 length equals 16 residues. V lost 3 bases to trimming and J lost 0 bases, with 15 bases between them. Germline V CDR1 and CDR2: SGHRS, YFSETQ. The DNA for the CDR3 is TGCGCCAGCAGCTCCACCCCGACAGGTATGAACACTGAAGCTTTCTTT. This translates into CASSSTPTGMNTEAFF.

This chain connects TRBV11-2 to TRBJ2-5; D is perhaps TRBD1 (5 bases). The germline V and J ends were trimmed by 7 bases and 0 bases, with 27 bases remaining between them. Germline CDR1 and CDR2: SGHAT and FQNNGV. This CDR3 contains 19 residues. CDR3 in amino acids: CASTQGAPENSMYQETQYF. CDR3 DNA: TGTGCCAGCACTCAAGGGGCCCCCGAAAACTCGATGTACCAAGAGACCCAGTACTTC. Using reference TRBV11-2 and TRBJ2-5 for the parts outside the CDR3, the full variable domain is EAGVAQSPRYKIIEKRQSVAFWCNPISGHATLYWYQQILGQGPKLLIQFQNNGVVDDSQLPKDRFSAERLKGVDSTLKIQPAKLEDSAVYLCASTQGAPENSMYQETQYFGPGTRLLVL.

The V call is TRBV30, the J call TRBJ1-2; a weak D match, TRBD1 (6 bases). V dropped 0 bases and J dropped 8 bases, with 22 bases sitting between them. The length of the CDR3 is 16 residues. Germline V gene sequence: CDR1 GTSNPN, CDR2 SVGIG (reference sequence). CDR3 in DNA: TGTGCCTGGAGTGTATCCTTGGGGGGGCAAAGGGGAGGCTACACCTTC. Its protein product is CAWSVSLGGQRGGYTF.

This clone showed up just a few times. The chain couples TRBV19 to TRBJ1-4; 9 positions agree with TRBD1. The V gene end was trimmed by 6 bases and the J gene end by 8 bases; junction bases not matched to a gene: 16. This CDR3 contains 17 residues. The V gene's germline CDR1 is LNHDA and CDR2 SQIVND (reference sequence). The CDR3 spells CASRAGTGIFRLEKLFF. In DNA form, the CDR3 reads TGTGCCAGTAGAGCCGGGACAGGGATATTCCGTCTCGAAAAACTGTTTTTT.

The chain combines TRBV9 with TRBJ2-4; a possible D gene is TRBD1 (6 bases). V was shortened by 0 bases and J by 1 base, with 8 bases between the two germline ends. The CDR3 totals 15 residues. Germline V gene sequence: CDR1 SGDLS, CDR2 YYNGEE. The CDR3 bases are TGTGCCAGCAGCGTAGGGCAGGGGGCCAAAAACATTCAGTACTTC. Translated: CASSVGQGAKNIQYF.

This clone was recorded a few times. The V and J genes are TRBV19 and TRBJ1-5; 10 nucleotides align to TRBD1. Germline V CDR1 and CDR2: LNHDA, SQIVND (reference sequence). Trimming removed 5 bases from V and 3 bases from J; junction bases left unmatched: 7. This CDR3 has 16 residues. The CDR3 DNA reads TGTGCCAGTAGTGGCCGGGACAGGGGATACAATCAGCCCCAGCATTTT. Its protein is CASSGRDRGYNQPQHF.